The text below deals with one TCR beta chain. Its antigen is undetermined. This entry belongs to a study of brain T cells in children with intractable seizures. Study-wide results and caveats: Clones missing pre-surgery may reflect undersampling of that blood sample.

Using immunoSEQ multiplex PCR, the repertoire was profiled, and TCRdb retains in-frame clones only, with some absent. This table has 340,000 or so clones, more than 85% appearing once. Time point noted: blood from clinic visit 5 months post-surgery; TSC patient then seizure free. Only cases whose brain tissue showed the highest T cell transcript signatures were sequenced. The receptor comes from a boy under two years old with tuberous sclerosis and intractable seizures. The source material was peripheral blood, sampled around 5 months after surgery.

The chain's CDR3 is CASSFIHAGGYTF. The DNA for the CDR3 is TGTGCCAGCAGTTTTATCCACGCCGGGGGCTACACCTTC. This chain joins TRBV12-3 or TRBV12-4 and TRBJ1-2, with D hard to call. V was pared by 3 bases and J by 8 bases, with 13 bases between. This CDR3 contains 13 residues.